This T cell receptor beta chain comes out of a study of T cell responses to AZD1222 COVID-19 vaccine. This clone was found a few times. The antigen is undetermined. Overall study findings and caveats: Spike-spanning, vaccine-associated CD4 TCRs were dominant at 160-218 and 743-854. A mostly white British donor set with more females was recruited, and clonal diversity was possibly underestimated.

Some clones are missing from TCRdb's copy, which holds only in-frame ones; the method was immunoSEQ multiplex PCR. Of 95,000 to 110,000 clones listed, approximately 86% are singletons. The TCR sequence derives from an adult who received the MenACWY meningococcal vaccine as a control. The sample consisted of peripheral blood, taken 28 days after the second dose of the MenACWY control vaccine.

This CDR3 is CASSEQGGPDTQYF. The CDR3 DNA sequence: TGCGCCAGCAGTGAACAAGGGGGCCCAGATACGCAGTATTTT. The rearrangement uses TRBV10-2 and TRBJ2-3; the match to TRBD1 covers 7 bases. Germline loops: CDR1 WSHSY, CDR2 SAAADI. The length of the CDR3 is 14 residues. The V gene end was trimmed by 3 bases and the J gene end by 4 bases; junction bases not matched to a gene: 4.